The clone carrying this T cell receptor beta chain was seen at least ten times. The antigen is undetermined. Uncontrolled infection, other autoimmune disease, pregnancy or lactation excluded patients. The diagnostic basis comprised clinical symptoms, serum thyroxine and TRAb, thyroid ultrasound and orbital computed tomography. Amplified regions were TCR beta CDR3 sequences from RNA transcripts. A set of HTBI primers served as the primers for a first-round RT-PCR of the TCR CDR3. A single record per CDR3 protein comes from TCRdb applying MiXCR to the multiplex PCR reads. Counted here are about 380,000 distinct CDR3 sequences, 14% occurring once; the ten biggest clones make up roughly 21%. This sample stems from a study of T cells in Graves' hyperthyroidism and ophthalmopathy. The overall study: Pretreatment peripheral blood was obtained at initial diagnosis. The study, taken as a whole, reports: For ophthalmopathy, model prediction preceded onset by a median about 6 months.

With 0 bases removed from V and 1 base from J, the gap between germline ends came to 13 bases. The germline V gene encodes CDR1 LNHNV and CDR2 YYDKDF (reference sequence). The CDR3 runs to 16 residues. The rearrangement uses TRBV15 and TRBJ2-7; the D is unclear. Material for sequencing was blood. This TCR was sampled from a young woman with Graves' ophthalmopathy. The CDR3: CATSRDLLRPSYEQYF. The DNA of the CDR3 is TGTGCCACCAGCAGAGATCTGCTGCGGCCATCCTACGAGCAGTACTTC.